This entry is about one T cell receptor beta chain. The antigen remains unidentified. This sample was taken from a study of T cell responses to AZD1222 COVID-19 vaccine. Generated by immunoSEQ multiplex PCR, the TCRdb table keeps only in-frame clones and is missing some. The profile shows 180,000 or so clones, 93% of them singletons. Whole-study results and caveats: Repertoires were obtained solely post-peak T cell response.

This TCR came from an adult in good health. Material: peripheral blood, obtained on day 0 of AZD1222 vaccination.

The CDR3: CASSVGGASYKDTQYF. The CDR3 DNA reads TGTGCCAGCAGCGTAGGCGGCGCCTCTTATAAAGATACGCAGTATTTT. This chain connects TRBV9 to TRBJ2-3, with D hard to call. The V gene lost 0 bases and the J gene lost 5 bases, with 16 bases spanning the gap. Looked up from germline, CDR1 is SGDLS and CDR2 is YYNGEE. The CDR3 totals 16 residues.